A single sample gave rise to the 3 T cell receptor beta chains below, sequenced in a study of OX40 agonist ivuxolimab in advanced cancers. Measured with immunoSEQ multiplex PCR; TCRdb has only the in-frame clones, and not every one. The top ten hold 3.5% to 4.5% of the sample, which has more than 60,000 clones, approximately 87% seen once. The material sequenced was CD4+ or CD8+ T cells sorted from blood, taken in a trial of the OX40 agonist ivuxolimab. The origin of the receptors is an adult with an advanced solid tumor such as melanoma, head and neck, liver or kidney cancer.

The genes are TRBV6-1 and TRBJ2-5, with 11 bases that match TRBD1. In germline, CDR1 is MNHNS, CDR2 SASEGT. The CDR3 contains 15 residues. V gave up 6 bases and J gave up 2 bases; unmatched junction bases: 5. In nucleotides, the CDR3 is TGTGCCAGCAGCCAGGACAGGGGGCTGCAAGAGACCCAGTACTTC. It codes for CASSQDRGLQETQYF.

The gene calls are TRBV27 and TRBJ1-4; 7 bases are shared with TRBD1. Per germline, CDR1 MNHEY and CDR2 SMNVEV (reference sequence). The CDR3 length is 15 residues. V trimming: 2 bases; J trimming: 7 bases; junction bases outside the gene matches: 7. In DNA, the CDR3 is TGTGCCAGCAGTTTACAGGCAGGGGGAGCTGAAAAACTGTTTTTT. This gives the protein CASSLQAGGAEKLFF. Supplemented by reference TRBV27 and TRBJ1-4, the full variable domain reads EAQVTQNPRYLITVTGKKLTVTCSQNMNHEYMSWYRQDPGLGLRQIYYSMNVEVTDKGDVPEGYKVSRKEKRNFPLILESPSPNQTSLYFCASSLQAGGAEKLFFGSGTQLSVL.

The genes are TRBV30 and TRBJ2-2, with 8 positions matching TRBD2. This CDR3 has 14 amino acids. Germline V gene lookup returns CDR1 GTSNPN and CDR2 SVGIG (reference sequence). Trimming took 8 bases from V and 1 from J; bases not matched to a gene: 6. This CDR3 is CARGRRENTGELFF. The CDR3 bases are TGTGCCCGCGGGAGGCGGGAGAACACCGGGGAGCTGTTTTTT.